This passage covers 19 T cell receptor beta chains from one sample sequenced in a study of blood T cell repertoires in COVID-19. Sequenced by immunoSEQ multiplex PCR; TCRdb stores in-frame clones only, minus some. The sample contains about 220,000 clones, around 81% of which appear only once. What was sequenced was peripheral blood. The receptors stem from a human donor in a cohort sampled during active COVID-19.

The CDR3 is CASSDNRGGYEQYF. The CDR3 region has the DNA TGTGCCAGCAGCGACAACAGGGGAGGCTACGAGCAGTACTTC. J is TRBJ2-7 and V is TRBV7-9; perhaps TRBD1 as D (7 bases). Germline CDR1 SEHNR, CDR2 FQNEAQ (reference sequence). CDR3 size: 14 residues. V lost 5 bases and J lost 3, with 14 bases in between. Together with reference TRBV7-9 and TRBJ2-7, the CDR3 gives the full variable domain: DTGVSQNPRHKITKRGQNVTFRCDPISEHNRLYWYRQTLGQGPEFLTYFQNEAQLEKSRLLSDRFSAERPKGSFSTLEIQRTEQGDSAMYLCASSDNRGGYEQYFGPGTRLTVT.

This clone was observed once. CDR3 bases: TGTGCCAGCAGCCAAGTCGACAGTTGGTACGCTGAAGCTTTCTTT. This gives the protein CASSQVDSWYAEAFF. The chain couples TRBV3-1 (or the pseudogene TRBV3-2) to TRBJ1-1; the D gene is possibly TRBD1 (5 bases). V lost 1 base and J lost 6, with 15 bases in between. In germline, CDR1 is LGHDT, CDR2 YNNKEL (reference sequence). The length of the CDR3 is 15 residues.

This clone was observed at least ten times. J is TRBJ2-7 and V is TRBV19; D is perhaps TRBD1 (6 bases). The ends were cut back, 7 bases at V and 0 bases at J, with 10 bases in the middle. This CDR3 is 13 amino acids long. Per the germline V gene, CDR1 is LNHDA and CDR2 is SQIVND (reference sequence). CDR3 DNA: TGTGCCAGTAAGACGGACAGCTCCTACGAGCAGTACTTC. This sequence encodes CASKTDSSYEQYF.

CDR3 sequence (DNA): TGTGCCAGCAGTTTATTTCAGGGTCGGGACACCGGGGAGCTGTTTTTT. Protein product: CASSLFQGRDTGELFF. J is TRBJ2-2 and V is TRBV28; D might be TRBD1 (5 bases). The CDR3 is 16 amino acids. The V and J ends lost 1 base and 3 bases respectively, with 12 bases between them. Germline-derived CDR1 and CDR2 are MDHEN and SYDVKM.

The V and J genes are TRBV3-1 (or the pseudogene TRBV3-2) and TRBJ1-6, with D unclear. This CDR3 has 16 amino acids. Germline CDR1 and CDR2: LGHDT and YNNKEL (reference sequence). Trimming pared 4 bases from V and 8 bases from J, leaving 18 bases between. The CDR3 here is CASSPTGPSDDSPLHF. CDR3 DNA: TGTGCCAGCAGCCCCACGGGTCCATCGGATGATTCACCCCTCCACTTT.

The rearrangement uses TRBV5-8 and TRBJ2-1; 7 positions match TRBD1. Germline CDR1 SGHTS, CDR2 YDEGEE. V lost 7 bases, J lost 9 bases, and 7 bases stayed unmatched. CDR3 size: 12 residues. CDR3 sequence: CASSETGLEQFF. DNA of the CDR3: TGTGCCAGCTCGGAGACAGGGCTTGAGCAGTTCTTC.

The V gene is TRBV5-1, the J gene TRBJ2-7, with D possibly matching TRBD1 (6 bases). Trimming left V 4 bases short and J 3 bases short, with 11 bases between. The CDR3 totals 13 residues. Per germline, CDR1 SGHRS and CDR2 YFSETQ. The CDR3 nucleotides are TGCGCCAGCAGCCACTTGGACAGCTACGAGCAGTACTTC. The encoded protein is CASSHLDSYEQYF.

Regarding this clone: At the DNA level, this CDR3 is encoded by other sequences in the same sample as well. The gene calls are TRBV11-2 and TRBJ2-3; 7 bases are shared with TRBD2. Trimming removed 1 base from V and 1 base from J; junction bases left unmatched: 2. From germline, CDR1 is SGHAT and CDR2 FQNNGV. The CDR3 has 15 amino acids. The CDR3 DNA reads TGTGCCAGCAGCTTAGTGGCGGGAGGCACAGATACGCAGTATTTT. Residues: CASSLVAGGTDTQYF.

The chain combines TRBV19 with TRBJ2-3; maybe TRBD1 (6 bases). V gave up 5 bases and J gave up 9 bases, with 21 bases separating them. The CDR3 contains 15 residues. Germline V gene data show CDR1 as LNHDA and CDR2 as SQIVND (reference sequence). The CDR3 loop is CASSSGYRARTTQYF. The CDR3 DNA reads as TGTGCCAGTAGTTCTGGCTACAGGGCAAGGACGACGCAGTATTTT.

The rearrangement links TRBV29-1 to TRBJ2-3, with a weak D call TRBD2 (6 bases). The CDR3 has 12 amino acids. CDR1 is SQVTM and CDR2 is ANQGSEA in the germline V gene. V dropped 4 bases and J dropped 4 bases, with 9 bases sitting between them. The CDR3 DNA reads TGCAGCGTTGGGCGGGACCCAGATACGCAGTATTTT. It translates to CSVGRDPDTQYF.

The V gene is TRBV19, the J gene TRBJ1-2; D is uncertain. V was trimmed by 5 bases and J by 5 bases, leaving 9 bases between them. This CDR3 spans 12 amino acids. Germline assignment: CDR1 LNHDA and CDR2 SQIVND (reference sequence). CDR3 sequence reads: CASSGQIYGYTF. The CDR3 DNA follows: TGTGCCAGTAGTGGGCAGATTTATGGCTACACCTTC.

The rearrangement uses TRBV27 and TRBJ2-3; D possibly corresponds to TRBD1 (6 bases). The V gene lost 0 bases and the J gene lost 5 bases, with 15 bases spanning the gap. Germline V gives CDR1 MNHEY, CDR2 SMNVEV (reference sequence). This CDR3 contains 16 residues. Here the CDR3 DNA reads TGTGCCAGCAGTTTATCCCCGGGACACACAAGAGATACGCAGTATTTT. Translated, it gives CASSLSPGHTRDTQYF.

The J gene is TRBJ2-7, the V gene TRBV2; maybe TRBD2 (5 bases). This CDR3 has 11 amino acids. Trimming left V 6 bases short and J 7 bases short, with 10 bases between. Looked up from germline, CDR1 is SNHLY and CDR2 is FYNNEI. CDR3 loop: CASREEGEQYF. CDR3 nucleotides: TGTGCCAGCAGGGAGGAAGGGGAGCAGTACTTC.

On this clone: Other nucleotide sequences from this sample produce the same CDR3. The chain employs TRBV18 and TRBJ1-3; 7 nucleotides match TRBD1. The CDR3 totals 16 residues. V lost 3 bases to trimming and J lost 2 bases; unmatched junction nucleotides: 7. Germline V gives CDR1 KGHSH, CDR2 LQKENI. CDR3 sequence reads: CASSPVDRAPGNTIYF. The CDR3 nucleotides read TGTGCCAGCTCACCCGTAGACAGGGCACCTGGAAACACCATATATTTT.

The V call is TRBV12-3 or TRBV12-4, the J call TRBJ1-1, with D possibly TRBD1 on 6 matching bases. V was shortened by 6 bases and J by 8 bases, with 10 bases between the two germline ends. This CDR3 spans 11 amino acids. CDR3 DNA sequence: TGTGCCAGCAGATGGACAGTAGAAGCTTTCTTT. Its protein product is CASRWTVEAFF.

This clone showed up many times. CDR3 sequence: CASSWTGSEQYF. CDR3 DNA sequence: TGTGCCAGCAGCTGGACAGGGTCCGAGCAGTACTTC. The chain carries TRBV5-5 and TRBJ2-7, with 8 positions matching TRBD1. CDR1 SGHKS and CDR2 YYEKEE come from the germline V gene (reference sequence). The length of the CDR3 is 12 residues. V lost 3 bases to trimming and J lost 6 bases; unmatched junction nucleotides: 2. Full variable domain (outside the CDR3, taken from reference TRBV5-5 and TRBJ2-7): DAGVTQSPTHLIKTRGQQVTLRCSPISGHKSVSWYQQVLGQGPQFIFQYYEKEERGRGNFPDRFSARQFPNYSSELNVNALLLGDSALYLCASSWTGSEQYFGPGTRLTVT.

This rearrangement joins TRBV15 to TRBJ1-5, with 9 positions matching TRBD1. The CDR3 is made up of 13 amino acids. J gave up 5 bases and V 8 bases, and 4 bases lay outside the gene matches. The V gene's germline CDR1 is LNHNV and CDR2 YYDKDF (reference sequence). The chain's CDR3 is CATHRDRDQPQHF. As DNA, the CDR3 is TGTGCCACCCACCGGGACAGGGATCAGCCCCAGCATTTT. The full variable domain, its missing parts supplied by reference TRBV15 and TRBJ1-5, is DAMVIQNPRYQVTQFGKPVTLSCSQTLNHNVMYWYQQKSSQAPKLLFHYYDKDFNNEADTPDNFQSRRPNTSFCFLDIRSPGLGDTAMYLCATHRDRDQPQHFGDGTRLSIL.

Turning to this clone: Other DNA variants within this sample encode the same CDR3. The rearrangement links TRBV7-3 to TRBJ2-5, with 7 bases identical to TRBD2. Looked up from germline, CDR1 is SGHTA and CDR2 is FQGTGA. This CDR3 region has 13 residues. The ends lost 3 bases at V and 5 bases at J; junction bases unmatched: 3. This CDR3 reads CASSLGGEETQYF. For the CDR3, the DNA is TGTGCCAGCAGCTTGGGGGGGGAGGAGACCCAGTACTTC. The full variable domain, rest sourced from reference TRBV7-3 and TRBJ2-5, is GAGVSQTPSNKVTEKGKYVELRCDPISGHTALYWYRQSLGQGPEFLIYFQGTGAADDSGLPNDRFFAVRPEGSVSTLKIQRTERGDSAVYLCASSLGGEETQYFGPGTRLLVL.

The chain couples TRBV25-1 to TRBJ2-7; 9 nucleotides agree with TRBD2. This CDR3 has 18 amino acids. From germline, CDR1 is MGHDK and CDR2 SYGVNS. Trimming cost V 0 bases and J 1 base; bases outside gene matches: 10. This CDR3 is CASSEYIGLAGRSYEQYF. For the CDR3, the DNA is TGTGCCAGCAGTGAATATATAGGGCTAGCGGGACGATCCTACGAGCAGTACTTC.